This TCR beta chain was sequenced for a study of cytomegalovirus exposure and HLA in healthy donors. This clone was recorded once. Method: immunoSEQ multiplex PCR; TCRdb's copy keeps in-frame clones and lacks some. Seen here are some 290,000 clones, approximately 85% observed once, and the top ten hold around 1%. The junction had 7 bases not matched to a gene; V was cut back by 4 bases and J by 6 bases. The CDR3 extends over 15 amino acids. Germline loops: CDR1 SGHAT, CDR2 FQNNGV. The clonotype comes from a man aged 25 to 40 in good health and CMV-seronegative. Sequenced: PBMCs. V gene TRBV11-2 combines with J gene TRBJ2-7; 12 positions agree with TRBD1. The CDR3 region has the DNA TGTGCCAGCAGCTACCGGGACAGGGGGCTCGGCGAGCAGTACTTC. Protein product: CASSYRDRGLGEQYF.